This T cell receptor (beta chain) was sequenced in a study of early stage breast cancer tumors. Overall study: About 80% of the 16 invasive tumors were ER+, PR+ and HER2-. Study results and caveats: Comparing each tissue with blood distinguished tumor from normal in 14 of 16 patients. Tumors had roughly 2.4-fold higher T cell density and higher clonality than adjacent normal breast tissue.

Each sample had two DNA replicates, about 0.52 ug blood or around 1.5 ug tissue. Some clones are missing from TCRdb's copy, which holds only in-frame ones; the method was immunoSEQ multiplex PCR. The sample consists of about 72,000 clones, 65% to 85% of them appearing once. Germline V gene sequence: CDR1 MDHEN, CDR2 SYDVKM. The V end was cut by 3 bases, the J end by 5 bases, with 13 bases between. The CDR3 loop spans 14 amino acids. In the case of this clone: The antigen is unknown.

The rearrangement links TRBV28 to TRBJ1-2; D gene unclear. The sequenced material came from blood. This TCR derives from a person in their sixties with breast cancer. This CDR3 is CASSLAYHVYGYTF. The CDR3 coding sequence is TGTGCCAGCAGTTTGGCTTACCACGTTTATGGCTACACCTTC.